Here is one T cell receptor (beta chain) with its context. The antigen it binds to is not known. Nothing much larger sits one base from this clone, and base qualities are not available. Genomic DNA was used as template for profiling of TCR beta VDJ combinations and CDR3 sequences. An Illumina HiSeq 2000 was used for TCR repertoire sequencing. Per the authors' processing: Repertoire assessment relied on Simpson's diversity index, CDR3 size and DJ length profiles, and TRBV/TRBJ rearrangement plots. The most abundant DNA sequence in the deep sequencing data was defined as the immunodominant clone. CDR3 amino acid sequences were screened for sharing across subjects and compared with published repertoires and the VDJdb database. TCRdb reworked the public reads: Q25 trimming with fastp, MiXCR clone assembly, productive beta chains retained. CDR3 protein duplicates are merged, each entry listing the most common genes and DNA. TCRdb's processing, not the authors', yielded these V and J calls. The sample profile shows more than 200,000 distinct CDR3 sequences; roughly 45% of them were found once. In total, the top ten clones hold roughly 21% of the sample.

Patients chosen for sequencing had shown expansion of CD8+CD57+ cells by flow cytometry. Severe acquired aplastic anemia was diagnosed in all patients according to International Study of Aplastic Anemia and Agranulocytosis and Camitta criteria. No therapy had been received by the patients at the time of blood sampling. In the study, sorted CD4+ and CD8+ blood T cells from patients with severe aplastic anemia and from healthy subjects underwent deep sequencing of TCR repertoires. Patients were enrolled under clinicaltrials.gov protocols 00001620, 01623167, 00001397, 00071045, 00081523 and 00961064 in the USA. Ficoll-Paque density gradient centrifugation was used to isolate peripheral blood mononuclear cells. Before DNA extraction, CD4+ and CD8+ T cells were sorted by FACS or by magnetic beads. These data are taken from a study of CD8+CD57+ T cells in acquired aplastic anemia (dated by TCRdb to 2016 to 2019). In terms of the full investigation: Extracted DNA from sorted CD4+ and CD8+ cells averaged around 3.3 ug, ranging from about 0.19 to 30 ug. CD8+CD57+ expansion was defined as a frequency above the mean frequency observed in healthy subjects. What the study reported, not specific to this receptor: Although roughly 29 CD8+ CDR3 sequences were shared by patients and controls, these sequences appeared highly expressed in patients and within the immunodominant clones of patients. No significant difference in CD8+ Simpson's diversity was found between patients and healthy controls (P=0.060).

The CDR3 covers 14 residues, taking in both the cysteine and the phenylalanine. This entry keeps only the CDR3 DNA: 42 bases, framed from base 1. V is reduced by 6 bases and J by 5 bases, leaving a spacing of 14 bases between them. The germline V gene specifies SNHLY as CDR1 and FYNNEI as CDR2. The rearranged chain carries TRBV2 and TRBJ1-5; TRBD1 is a possible D gene, resting on 5 matching bases. The material sequenced was sorted CD4+, CD8+, or CD8+CD57+ T cells (not recorded which) from PBMCs. The sequence came from a human donor with aplastic anemia. The sequenced DNA is TGTGCCAGCAGAGTGGACGAGGGGTATCAGCCCCAGCATTTT. Translated, it gives CASRVDEGYQPQHF.